This T cell receptor (beta chain) was identified in a study of OX40 agonist ivuxolimab in advanced cancers. About the investigation overall: Ivuxolimab was a fully human IgG2 agonistic monoclonal antibody targeting the costimulatory receptor OX40 (CD134). Intravenous ivuxolimab was administered to patients every 2 weeks at six dose levels: 0.01, 0.1, 0.3, 1.5, 3 and 10 mg/kg. Among the approximately 50 dose-escalation patients, approximately 20 had hepatocellular carcinoma, 15 or so melanoma, 9 renal cell carcinoma and 9 head and neck cancer. A male proportion of roughly 80% and a mean age of approximately 62 years, ranging from 23 to 79, were recorded for the dose-escalation cohort. Prior anti-PD-1, anti-PD-L1 or anti-CTLA-4 therapy was permitted, and checkpoint inhibitors had been received by roughly 40% of dose-escalation patients. Three dose-escalation patients achieved partial responses, one with hepatocellular carcinoma and two with cutaneous melanoma. The point of sequencing TCRbeta in the periphery was to test whether ivuxolimab changed TCR sequence diversity and drove clonal T-cell expansion. The paper covers the monotherapy dose-escalation part of the phase I ivuxolimab trial, which included N of about 51 patients.

Genomic DNA was isolated from the sorted cells so that the TCRbeta CDR3 region could be sequenced. TCRbeta CDR3 regions were sequenced using the immunoSEQ Assay. What TCRdb holds here is the immuneACCESS table cut down to in-frame rearrangements. Part of the clones is not present; checked against another copy, under half of the missing clones reflect an unresolved V gene, and the others are unexplained. Counted in this sample were roughly 93,000 clones; about 91% of them appeared once. Clones ranked in the top ten supply roughly 0.5% of the sample. Per the germline V gene (reference sequence), SEHNR is the CDR1 and FQNEAQ is the CDR2. From the cysteine through the phenylalanine, the CDR3 covers 15 amino acids. Kept here is only the CDR3 DNA, which spans 45 bases and is read in frame from base 1. The junction shows trimming of 7 bases on V and 3 bases on J, plus 16 bases between the germline ends.

The full study reports these points: Low levels of normalized T-cell clonal expansion were also seen in some patients who did not respond. Clonal expansion of both CD4+ and CD8+ blood T cells was observed from baseline to week 6 at doses 0.1 to 3.0 mg/kg. After ivuxolimab, expanded clones were on average more numerous among CD8+ T cells than among CD4+ T cells. Partial responders in the 0.1-3.0 mg/kg groups had among the lowest normalized peripheral clonal expansion, especially among CD8+ T cells. Which antigens the clonally expanded peripheral T cells were specific for was not determined.

Patients with autoimmune disease history or receiving systemic immunosuppression were excluded from the trial. Peripheral blood for TCR sequencing was drawn from every dose cohort at baseline, at cycle 4 day 1 and at cycle 7 day 1. Samples were obtained from an open-label, multicenter, first-in-human phase I dose-escalation trial of ivuxolimab. The trial enrolled adults with locally advanced or metastatic head and neck squamous cell, hepatocellular, melanoma or renal cell carcinoma. CD4+ and CD8+ T cells were sorted separately from peripheral blood before TCR sequencing. Notes on this clone: The clone's antigen remains unknown. Base qualities are missing; no much larger clone stands one base away.

This specimen consisted of CD4+ or CD8+ T cells sorted from blood, obtained in a trial of the OX40 agonist ivuxolimab. This chain is built from TRBV7-9 and TRBJ1-5; TRBD1 is a possible D gene, resting on 5 matching bases. This TCR was recovered from an adult with an advanced solid tumor such as melanoma, head and neck, liver or kidney cancer. The CDR3 sequence is CASTLGSGPNQPQHF. The DNA sequence reads TGTGCCAGCACCCTGGGCTCGGGGCCCAATCAGCCCCAGCATTTT.